A single sample is the source of the 23 T cell receptor beta chains below, sequenced in a study of T-cell reconstitution after alpha-beta-depleted transplantation in children. This sample's TCRbeta library carried unique molecular identifier barcodes. TCRdb reanalysed the PCR reads using MiXCR and keeps one entry per CDR3 protein. Of about 370,000 distinct CDR3 sequences detected, around 21% appear once; the ten largest clones hold less than 4.5%. Sequencing used PBMCs from the stem cell graft donor, obtained from the stem cell graft. The receptor set was obtained from a human donor who donated a stem cell graft to a child with acute myeloid leukemia.

This chain joins TRBV28 and TRBJ2-3; no clear D gene. The CDR3 spans 14 residues. Trimming shortened V by 3 bases and J by 2 bases, and 9 bases separated the two germline ends. CDR1 and CDR2 from the germline V gene are MDHEN and SYDVKM. The CDR3 reads CASSFFPATDTQYF. The CDR3 DNA reads TGTGCCAGCAGTTTCTTTCCAGCCACAGATACGCAGTATTTT.

The chain combines TRBV12-3 or TRBV12-4 with TRBJ2-3, with D possibly TRBD1 on 5 matching bases. This CDR3 is 12 amino acids long. Trimming removed 6 bases at V and 10 bases at J, with 14 bases between. The chain's CDR3 is CASRPNGAPQYF. Written as DNA, the CDR3 is TGTGCCAGCAGACCAAATGGGGCCCCGCAGTATTTT.

This clonotype was picked up a small number of times. The chain combines TRBV20-1 with TRBJ2-1; 7 bases fit TRBD2. V lost 7 bases to trimming and J lost 4 bases; unmatched junction nucleotides: 4. This CDR3 contains 12 residues. Germline lookup yields CDR1 DFQATT and CDR2 SNEGSKA (reference sequence). The CDR3 region has the DNA TGCAGTGTCGCGGGAGTTTACAATGAGCAGTTCTTC. It is translated as CSVAGVYNEQFF.

This clonotype was picked up many times. The chain couples TRBV6-1 to TRBJ2-7; D call uncertain. CDR3 length: 13 amino acids. The ends were cut back, 8 bases at V and 5 bases at J, with 16 bases in the middle. Germline assignment: CDR1 MNHNS and CDR2 SASEGT. This chain's CDR3 is CASGNGPGDEQYF. CDR3 nucleotides: TGTGCCAGCGGAAACGGACCTGGGGACGAGCAGTACTTC.

This clonotype was seen many times. The genes are TRBV10-3 and TRBJ2-2; 7 bases map to TRBD2. J lost 4 bases, V lost 5 bases, and 10 bases had no gene match. Germline CDR1 and CDR2: ENHRY and SYGVKD. This CDR3 comprises 16 residues. The CDR3 loop is CAISYQRAGSTGELFF. The DNA of the CDR3 is TGTGCCATCAGTTACCAACGAGCGGGAAGCACCGGGGAGCTGTTTTTT.

This clonotype came up many times. One end of the junction fails to match germline, which may point to a read error. This chain joins TRBV5-1 and TRBJ1-3; no reliable D call. This CDR3 is 14 amino acids long. Germline-derived CDR1 and CDR2 are SGHRS and YFSETQ. The CDR3 loop reads CASSLGVSGNTIYF. As DNA, the CDR3 is TGTGCCAGCAGTTTGGGTGTCTCTGGAAACACCATATATTTT.

A few counts support this clonotype. The chain recombines TRBV12-3 or TRBV12-4 with TRBJ1-1, with D perhaps TRBD1 (5 bases). V lost 6 bases and J lost 1, with 12 bases in between. The CDR3 length is 14 residues. CDR3 region: CASRTTAGNTEAFF. The CDR3 bases are TGTGCCAGCAGGACGACAGCCGGGAACACTGAAGCTTTCTTT.

The genes are TRBV28 and TRBJ2-7; TRBD1 agrees at 7 bases. Germline CDR1 MDHEN, CDR2 SYDVKM. The V gene end was trimmed by 6 bases and the J gene end by 0 bases; junction bases not matched to a gene: 8. This CDR3 is built from 15 residues. For the CDR3, the DNA is TGTGCCAGCAGATCGACAGGGAAACTCTCCTACGAGCAGTACTTC. It specifies CASRSTGKLSYEQYF.

The rearrangement joins TRBV11-2 to TRBJ2-1; 7 positions match TRBD2. The CDR3 is 17 residues long. Looked up from germline, CDR1 is SGHAT and CDR2 is FQNNGV. V was clipped by 3 bases and J by 0 bases; unmatched bases: 8. Written as DNA, the CDR3 is TGTGCCAGCAGCTTTCCCCTAGCGGAGAGCTCCTACAATGAGCAGTTCTTC. Its translation: CASSFPLAESSYNEQFF.

This chain joins TRBV5-1 and TRBJ1-1, with D tentatively TRBD1 (5 bases). Trimming pared 0 bases from V and 4 bases from J, leaving 13 bases between. The CDR3 has 15 amino acids. CDR1 SGHRS and CDR2 YFSETQ come from the germline V gene. CDR3 residues: CASSLATGQGTEAFF. In DNA, the CDR3 is TGCGCCAGCAGCTTGGCTACCGGGCAGGGCACTGAAGCTTTCTTT.

This sequence joins TRBV7-9 and TRBJ2-1; D is uncertain. Trimming took off 1 base at V and 11 bases at J, with 6 bases between the two ends. The CDR3 loop spans 11 amino acids. Germline CDR1 and CDR2: SEHNR and FQNEAQ (reference sequence). In DNA form, the CDR3 reads TGTGCCAGCAGCTTAGATCGGAAGCAGTTCTTC. It translates to CASSLDRKQFF.

This clonotype was seen only a few times. The chain is built from TRBV25-1 and TRBJ2-2, with D perhaps given as TRBD1 or TRBD2 (5 bases each). CDR1 MGHDK and CDR2 SYGVNS come from the germline V gene. V lost 9 bases and J 1 base, leaving 12 bases between the germline ends. The CDR3 is 14 amino acids. The CDR3, as DNA: TGTGCCAGTCGGGGACCTCGGAACACCGGGGAGCTGTTTTTT. Translation: CASRGPRNTGELFF.

This rearrangement joins TRBV5-1 to TRBJ2-3, with 14 bases identical to TRBD2. The CDR3 has 17 residues. Trimming at V came to 3 bases and at J to 4 bases, leaving 7 bases not matched to a gene. Germline CDR1 and CDR2: SGHRS and YFSETQ. This CDR3 is CASSSTTSGRAADTQYF. In nucleotides, the CDR3 is TGCGCCAGCAGCTCGACGACTAGCGGGAGGGCCGCAGATACGCAGTATTTT.

This clonotype appeared many times. J is TRBJ2-7 and V is TRBV12-3 or TRBV12-4; D may be TRBD2 (6 bases). V dropped 3 bases and J dropped 2 bases, with 8 bases sitting between them. CDR3 length equals 13 residues. The CDR3 DNA is TGTGCCAGCAGTTTCGGGAGTGCCTACGAGCAGTACTTC. Its translation is CASSFGSAYEQYF.

V usage is TRBV27 and J usage is TRBJ2-5, with D perhaps TRBD1 (6 bases). This CDR3 comprises 16 residues. Germline V lookup: CDR1 MNHEY, CDR2 SMNVEV (reference sequence). V lost 10 bases and J 1 base, leaving 22 bases between the germline ends. The CDR3 DNA sequence: TGTGCCACCGGACGAGTCCAGGGGTTACTCCAAGAGACCCAGTACTTC. Protein: CATGRVQGLLQETQYF.

In its sample, this clonotype was seen a few times. The rearrangement links TRBV20-1 to TRBJ2-4, with 13 bases fitting TRBD2. Looked up from germline, CDR1 is DFQATT and CDR2 is SNEGSKA (reference sequence). The CDR3 extends over 16 amino acids. The J segment lost 9 bases and the V segment lost 6 bases, leaving 14 bases of the junction unmatched. The CDR3 bases are TGCAGTGCCGGCACCGGACTAGCGGGAGTAGGTGGCATTCAGTACTTC. Amino acids: CSAGTGLAGVGGIQYF.

The chain joins TRBV4-3 to TRBJ1-2, with D possibly being TRBD1 (5 bases). From germline, CDR1 is LGHNA and CDR2 YSLEER. The germline V and J ends were trimmed by 4 bases and 1 base, with 13 bases remaining between them. This CDR3 has 15 amino acids. The CDR3 loop is CASSRDRTFNYGYTF. Written as DNA, the CDR3 is TGCGCCAGCAGCCGCGACAGAACTTTTAACTATGGCTACACCTTC.

This clonotype was seen ten or more times. This chain joins TRBV15 and TRBJ1-1; D is possibly TRBD1 (5 bases). Trimming took off 1 base at V and 5 bases at J, with 8 bases between the two ends. This CDR3 comprises 13 residues. CDR1 is LNHNV and CDR2 is YYDKDF in the germline V gene (reference sequence). CDR3 amino acids: CATSRGRETEAFF. The CDR3 DNA reads as TGTGCCACCAGCAGAGGCAGGGAGACTGAAGCTTTCTTT.

The CDR3 is CASSQDWYTDTQYF. The CDR3 DNA is TGCGCCAGCAGCCAAGATTGGTACACAGATACGCAGTATTTT. V is TRBV4-1 and J is TRBJ2-3; D not resolved. The V gene's germline CDR1 is MGHRA and CDR2 YSYEKL. The CDR3 totals 14 residues. Trimming left V 0 bases short and J 2 bases short, with 6 bases between.

V gene TRBV15 combines with J gene TRBJ2-7; tentative D call: TRBD2 (6 bases). The V gene lost 8 bases and the J gene lost 5 bases, with 22 bases spanning the gap. The CDR3 sequence is 15 residues long. CDR1 is LNHNV, CDR2 YYDKDF, per germline (reference sequence). DNA of the CDR3: TGTGCCACCCGGGGGTTTGGGCAGGGTGGTCACGAGCAGTACTTC. This translates into CATRGFGQGGHEQYF. The whole variable domain, remainder taken from reference TRBV15 and TRBJ2-7, is DAMVIQNPRYQVTQFGKPVTLSCSQTLNHNVMYWYQQKSSQAPKLLFHYYDKDFNNEADTPDNFQSRRPNTSFCFLDIRSPGLGDTAMYLCATRGFGQGGHEQYFGPGTRLTVT.

This clonotype was observed at least ten times. The chain employs TRBV12-3 or TRBV12-4 and TRBJ1-2, with 7 bases aligning to TRBD1. V dropped 3 bases and J dropped 8; count of bases not matched to a gene: 9. CDR3 length: 14 residues. DNA for the CDR3: TGTGCCAGCAGTTTGGGACAGTCCTTAGAGGGCTACACCTTC. It encodes CASSLGQSLEGYTF.

This clonotype has more than one count but fewer than ten. Here the CDR3 DNA reads TGTGCCAGCAGCTTCGACAGGCCGCCCAGGGACACCATATATTTT. Residues: CASSFDRPPRDTIYF. The chain joins TRBV7-2 to TRBJ1-3, with a possible D match to TRBD1 (6 bases). Germline CDR1 SGHTA, CDR2 FQGNSA. CDR3 length: 15 residues. With 3 bases removed from V and 8 bases from J, the gap between germline ends came to 17 bases.

The V call is TRBV5-1, the J call TRBJ2-3, with a weak D call TRBD1 (6 bases). The CDR3 length is 16 residues. Trimming removed 4 bases at V and 2 bases at J, with 17 bases between. Per germline, CDR1 SGHRS and CDR2 YFSETQ. This chain's CDR3 is CASSPTGASITDTQYF. In nucleotides, the CDR3 is TGCGCCAGCAGCCCGACAGGTGCCTCAATCACAGATACGCAGTATTTT.